This TCR beta chain was documented in a study of graft-versus-host responses after intestinal transplantation. Whole-study context: Every recipient had anti-thymocyte globulin induction and 3 to 4 years of tacrolimus plus steroids.

Comments on this clone: Its antigen is still unknown.

Sequencing used immunoSEQ multiplex PCR; TCRdb keeps in-frame clones, though not all of them. The sample includes about 35,000 clones, 93% seen only once; the top ten take around a fifth. There are 17 residues in the CDR3. Germline V gene data show CDR1 as LGHNA and CDR2 as YSLEER. After removal of 0 bases from V and 1 base from J, the junction contained 3 bases not matched to a gene. Sample: unstimulated CD8+ T cells sorted from spleen or lymph node cells, taken before transplant. V is TRBV4-3 and J is TRBJ2-1; 10 positions agree with TRBD2. The sequence was collected from a human donor who was the organ donor for an intestinal transplant. CDR3 DNA: TGCGCCAGCAGCCAAGATGTAGCGGGAGGATCCTACAATGAGCAGTTCTTC. Amino acid sequence: CASSQDVAGGSYNEQFF.